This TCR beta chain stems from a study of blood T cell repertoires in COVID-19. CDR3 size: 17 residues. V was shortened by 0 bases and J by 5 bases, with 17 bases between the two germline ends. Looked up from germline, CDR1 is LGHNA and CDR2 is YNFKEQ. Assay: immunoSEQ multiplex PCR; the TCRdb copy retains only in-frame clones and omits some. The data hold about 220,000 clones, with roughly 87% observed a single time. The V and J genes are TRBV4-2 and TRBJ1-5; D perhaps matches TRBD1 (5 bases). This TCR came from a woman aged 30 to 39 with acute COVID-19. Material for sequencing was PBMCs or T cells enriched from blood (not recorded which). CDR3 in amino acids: CASSQDRASGEDQPQHF. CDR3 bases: TGTGCCAGCAGCCAAGACCGGGCCTCGGGGGAAGATCAGCCCCAGCATTTT.